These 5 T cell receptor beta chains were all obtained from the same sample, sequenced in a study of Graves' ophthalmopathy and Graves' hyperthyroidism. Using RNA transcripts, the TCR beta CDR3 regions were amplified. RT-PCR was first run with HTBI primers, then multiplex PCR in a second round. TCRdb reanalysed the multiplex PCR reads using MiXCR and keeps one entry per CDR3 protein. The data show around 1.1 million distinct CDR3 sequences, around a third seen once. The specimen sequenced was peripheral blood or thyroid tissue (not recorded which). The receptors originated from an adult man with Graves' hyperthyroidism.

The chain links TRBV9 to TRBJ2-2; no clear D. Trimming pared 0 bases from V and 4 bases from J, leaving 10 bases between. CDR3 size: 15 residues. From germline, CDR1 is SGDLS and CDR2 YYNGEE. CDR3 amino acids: CASSVEPASTGELFF. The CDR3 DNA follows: TGTGCCAGCAGCGTAGAACCGGCGAGCACCGGGGAGCTGTTTTTT.

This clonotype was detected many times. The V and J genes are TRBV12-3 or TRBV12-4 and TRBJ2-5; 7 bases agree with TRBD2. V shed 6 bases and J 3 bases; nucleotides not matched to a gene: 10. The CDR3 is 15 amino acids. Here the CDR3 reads CASSPGRWEKETQYF. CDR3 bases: TGTGCCAGCAGCCCCGGGAGGTGGGAGAAAGAGACCCAGTACTTC.

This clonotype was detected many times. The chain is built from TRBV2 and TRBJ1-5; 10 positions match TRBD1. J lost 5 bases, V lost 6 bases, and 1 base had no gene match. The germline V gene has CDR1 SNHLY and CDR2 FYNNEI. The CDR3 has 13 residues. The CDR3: CASSGTGDQPQHF. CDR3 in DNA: TGTGCCAGCAGCGGGACAGGGGATCAGCCCCAGCATTTT.

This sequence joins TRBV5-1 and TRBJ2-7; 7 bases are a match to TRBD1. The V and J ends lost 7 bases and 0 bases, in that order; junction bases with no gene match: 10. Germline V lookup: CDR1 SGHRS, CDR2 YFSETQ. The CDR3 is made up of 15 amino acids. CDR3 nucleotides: TGCGCCAGCCGCCCAATCCGGGACAGCTCCTACGAGCAGTACTTC. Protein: CASRPIRDSSYEQYF.

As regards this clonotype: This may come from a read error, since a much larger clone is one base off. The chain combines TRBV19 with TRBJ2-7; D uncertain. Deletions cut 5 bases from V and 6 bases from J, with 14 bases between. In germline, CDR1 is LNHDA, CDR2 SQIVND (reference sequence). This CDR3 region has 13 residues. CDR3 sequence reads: CASSSLGIGEQYF. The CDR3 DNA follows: TGTGCCAGTAGTTCCTTGGGCATCGGCGAGCAGTACTTC.